The text below deals with one TCR beta chain. The entry originates in a study of blood T cells in healthy people across ages. Using a J-beta primer mix together with a sample-barcoded 5' primer, a second PCR was run for about 6 to 12 cycles. Each CDR3 protein is one row after TCRdb ran MiXCR on the 5' RACE reads. The sample includes under 1,000,000 distinct CDR3 sequences, about 36% seen only once; the top ten take approximately 13%. CDR1 and CDR2 (germline): DFQATT, SNEGSKA (reference sequence). The CDR3 is 11 residues long. V was clipped by 2 bases and J by 4 bases, with 6 bases between them. The sequence was obtained from a man younger than 30 in good health. What was sequenced was blood. The chain couples TRBV20-1 to TRBJ2-7; no clear D. CDR3 DNA: TGCAGTGCTAGATTGGTATACGAGCAGTACTTC. Its protein is CSARLVYEQYF.